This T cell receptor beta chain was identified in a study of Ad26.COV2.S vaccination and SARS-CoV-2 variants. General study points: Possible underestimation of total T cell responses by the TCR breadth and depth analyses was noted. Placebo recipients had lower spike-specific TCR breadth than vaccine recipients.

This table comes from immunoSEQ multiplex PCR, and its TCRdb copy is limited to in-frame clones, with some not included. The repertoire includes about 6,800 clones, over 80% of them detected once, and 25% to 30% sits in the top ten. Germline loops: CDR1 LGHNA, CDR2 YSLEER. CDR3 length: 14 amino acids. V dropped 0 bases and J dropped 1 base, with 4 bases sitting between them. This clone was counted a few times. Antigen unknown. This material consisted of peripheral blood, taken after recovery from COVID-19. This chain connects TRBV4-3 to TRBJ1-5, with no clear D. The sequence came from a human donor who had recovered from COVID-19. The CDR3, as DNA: TGCGCCAGCAGCCAAGATAGGAGCAATCAGCCCCAGCATTTT. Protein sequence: CASSQDRSNQPQHF.